This T cell receptor (beta chain) was identified during a study of blood T cell repertoires in COVID-19. Method: immunoSEQ multiplex PCR; TCRdb's copy keeps in-frame clones and lacks some. The sample records 150,000 or so clones, more than 75% being singletons. This clone was picked up a small number of times. V lost 1 base and J lost 1, with 6 bases in between. CDR3 length equals 14 residues. Germline V lookup: CDR1 SGHNT, CDR2 YYREEE (reference sequence). Seattle enrolled patients during active infection and tracked them longitudinally. The source material was peripheral blood. This clonotype was sampled from a woman in her 70s with COVID-19, enrolled during active disease. The chain recombines TRBV5-4 with TRBJ1-5, with D uncertain. CDR3 coding DNA: TGTGCCAGCAGCTTGTCAGGCAGCAATCAGCCCCAGCATTTT. Its protein is CASSLSGSNQPQHF.